Sequencing of this TCR beta chain was carried out in a study of blood T cell repertoires in COVID-19. Study-wide background: Sample material is recorded as cDNA or gDNA derived from T cells, B-cell-depleted T cells, or PBMCs.

This clone appeared a single time. In the authors' methods: How many nucleated cells were present was estimated from reference gene primer amplification. Sequencing used immunoSEQ multiplex PCR; TCRdb keeps in-frame clones, though not all of them. V and J calls and clone size are those listed in that table; D and trimming were worked out from the DNA. This sample carries about 100,000 clones, around 90% of them seen once, and the ten largest clones take around 10%. This CDR3 comprises 15 residues. The junction had 7 bases not matched to a gene; V was cut back by 3 bases and J by 5 bases. CDR1 is SGDLS and CDR2 is YYNGEE in the germline V gene.

The sequencing sample was made of peripheral blood. This receptor was taken from a man older than 75 with acute or convalescent COVID-19. This chain uses TRBV9 with TRBJ2-3, with 9 bases fitting TRBD1. The CDR3: CASSGLGQGIDTQYF. CDR3 in DNA: TGTGCCAGCAGCGGGCTGGGACAGGGAATAGATACGCAGTATTTT.